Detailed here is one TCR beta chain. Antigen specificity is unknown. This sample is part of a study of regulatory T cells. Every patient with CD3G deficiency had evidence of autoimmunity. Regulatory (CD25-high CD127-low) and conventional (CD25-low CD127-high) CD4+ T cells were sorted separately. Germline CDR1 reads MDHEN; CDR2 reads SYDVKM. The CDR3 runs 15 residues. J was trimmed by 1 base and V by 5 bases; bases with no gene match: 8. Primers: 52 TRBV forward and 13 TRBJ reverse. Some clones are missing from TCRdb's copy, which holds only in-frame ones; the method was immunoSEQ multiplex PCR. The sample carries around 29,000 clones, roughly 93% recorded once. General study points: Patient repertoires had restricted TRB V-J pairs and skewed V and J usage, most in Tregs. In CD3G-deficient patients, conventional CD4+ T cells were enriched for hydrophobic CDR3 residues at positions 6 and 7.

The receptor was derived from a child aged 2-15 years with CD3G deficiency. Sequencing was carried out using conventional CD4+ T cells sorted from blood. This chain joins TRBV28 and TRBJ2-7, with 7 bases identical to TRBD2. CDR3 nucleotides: TGTGCCAGCAGTGGGGGGGGGTGGTTGTCCTACGAGCAGTACTTC. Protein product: CASSGGGWLSYEQYF.